This TCR beta chain was sequenced during a study of blood T cell repertoires in COVID-19. Study-level background: The cDNA or gDNA used as material had been derived from T cells, B-cell-depleted T cells, or PBMCs.

Those enrolled, adults aged roughly 18 to 89 years, came from 25 or so US areas. Which cohort a participant joined came from the clinical history participants gave. Authors' analysis steps: Amplified reference gene primers provided the basis for estimating nucleated cell counts. TCRdb keeps only in-frame clones here, not all; method: immunoSEQ multiplex PCR. V and J calls and clone size are as listed in that table; D and trimming were resolved from the DNA. Among about 270,000 clones listed, about 87% were seen once. The receptor comes from a woman in her fifties or sixties who had recovered from COVID-19. The material sequenced was PBMCs or T cells enriched from blood (not recorded which).

This CDR3 reads CASSSVFGTGNNQPQHF. The CDR3, as DNA: TGTGCCAGCAGCTCCGTGTTCGGGACAGGGAACAATCAGCCCCAGCATTTT. The chain is built from TRBV7-2 and TRBJ1-5; TRBD1 matches 9 bases. With 4 bases clipped from V and 3 bases from J, the junction kept 10 bases outside the gene matches. This CDR3 has 17 residues. CDR1 and CDR2 (germline): SGHTA, FQGNSA.